The subject of this entry is one T cell receptor (beta chain). Its target is unknown. The sample belongs to a study of cytomegalovirus exposure and HLA in healthy donors. Regarding the study as a whole: For TCR beta chains, V- and J-gene trimming was later linked to a missense DCLRE1C variant.

The PCR had 60 Vbeta and 13 Jbeta primers. Generated by immunoSEQ multiplex PCR, the TCRdb table keeps only in-frame clones and is missing some. Found here are tens of thousands of clones; the top ten clones hold approximately 2.9%. V shed 5 bases, J shed 3 bases, and the junction held 5 bases outside the gene matches. The CDR3 loop spans 14 amino acids. The germline V gene has CDR1 MNHEY and CDR2 SMNVEV (reference sequence). The TCR was taken from a woman in her 30s in good health and CMV-seropositive. Sequencing used PBMCs. V usage is TRBV27 and J usage is TRBJ2-7, with 9 nucleotides matching TRBD1. In DNA form, the CDR3 reads TGTGCCAGCAGTCCGGACAGGGGATTCTACGAGCAGTACTTC. It encodes CASSPDRGFYEQYF.